Below are 12 T cell receptor beta chains sequenced from a single sample in a study of blood T cell repertoires in COVID-19. TCRdb keeps only in-frame clones here, not all; method: immunoSEQ multiplex PCR. The table records 100,000 to 150,000 clones, about 88% of them present only once. The sample taken for sequencing was peripheral blood. The source is a man over 45 with active COVID-19.

The chain couples TRBV12-3 or TRBV12-4 to TRBJ1-1; TRBD1 aligns across 9 bases. The CDR3 length is 13 residues. V lost 7 bases to trimming and J lost 5 bases; unmatched junction nucleotides: 5. DNA of the CDR3: TGTGCCAGCACCCGGACAGGGGCAACTGAAGCTTTCTTT. Protein product: CASTRTGATEAFF.

V usage is TRBV6-1 and J usage is TRBJ1-2, with no clear D. CDR1 MNHNS and CDR2 SASEGT come from the germline V gene. V was shortened by 2 bases and J by 2 bases, with 15 bases between the two germline ends. The CDR3 spans 16 residues. The CDR3 is CASSEQPEAKNYGYTF. The CDR3 DNA follows: TGTGCCAGCAGTGAACAGCCCGAGGCAAAGAACTATGGCTACACCTTC.

The chain uses TRBV3-1 (or the pseudogene TRBV3-2) and TRBJ2-7, with 10 bases identical to TRBD1. The CDR3 spans 12 residues. V dropped 4 bases and J dropped 10; count of bases not matched to a gene: 4. Per germline, CDR1 LGHDT and CDR2 YNNKEL (reference sequence). The CDR3 loop reads CASSRGQGGQYV. The CDR3 region has the DNA TGTGCCAGCAGCCGAGGACAGGGGGGACAGTACGTC.

The chain employs TRBV27 and TRBJ2-2, with TRBD1 identical over 8 bases. V lost 6 bases to trimming and J lost 4 bases; unmatched junction nucleotides: 7. Germline V gene sequence: CDR1 MNHEY, CDR2 SMNVEV (reference sequence). The CDR3 is 15 amino acids. This chain's CDR3 is CASRPRQGLTGELFF. CDR3 bases: TGTGCCAGCAGACCTCGACAGGGGCTCACCGGGGAGCTGTTTTTT.

V is TRBV7-7 and J is TRBJ2-1, with D maybe TRBD2 (5 bases). Germline values: CDR1 SSHAT, CDR2 FNYEAQ (reference sequence). V lost 5 bases and J lost 6, with 20 bases in between. There are 16 residues in the CDR3. CDR3 coding DNA: TGTGCCAGCAGCAGCGCACCTAGCCCGGGATCCAATGAGCAGTTCTTC. Its translation: CASSSAPSPGSNEQFF. Full variable domain (rest looked up from reference TRBV7-7 and TRBJ2-1): GAGVSQSPRYKVTKRGQDVTLRCDPISSHATLYWYQQALGQGPEFLTYFNYEAQPDKSGLPSDRFSAERPEGSISTLTIQRTEQRDSAMYRCASSSAPSPGSNEQFFGPGTRLTVL.

This chain links TRBV19 with TRBJ2-7; tentatively, D is TRBD2 (5 bases). Germline CDR1 reads LNHDA; CDR2 reads SQIVND (reference sequence). This CDR3 region has 13 residues. V gave up 7 bases and J gave up 2 bases, with 12 bases separating them. The CDR3 nucleotides are TGTGCCAGTACCGGAGGTTCACCCTACGAGCAGTACTTC. Translated, it gives CASTGGSPYEQYF.

The rearrangement joins TRBV27 to TRBJ1-2; 7 nucleotides match TRBD1. The CDR3 covers 13 residues. The V and J ends lost 4 bases and 8 bases, in that order; junction bases with no gene match: 7. The germline V gene encodes CDR1 MNHEY and CDR2 SMNVEV (reference sequence). The DNA of the CDR3 is TGTGCCAGCAGTTCCGACAGGGCTGGAGGCTACACCTTC. Its protein is CASSSDRAGGYTF.

The chain couples TRBV6-5 to TRBJ1-5; D is ambiguous. CDR3 length equals 13 residues. V shed 6 bases and J shed 0 bases, with 6 bases lying between them. CDR1 MNHEY and CDR2 SVGAGI come from the germline V gene. CDR3 nucleotides: TGTGCCAGCAGGAGTTATAGCAATCAGCCCCAGCATTTT. This sequence encodes CASRSYSNQPQHF.

The genes are TRBV7-9 and TRBJ2-1, with a weak D call TRBD2 (6 bases). Looked up from germline, CDR1 is SEHNR and CDR2 is FQNEAQ (reference sequence). The CDR3 is 14 amino acids. Trimming removed 1 base at V and 9 bases at J, with 13 bases between. The CDR3 here is CASSLGDRGFEQFF. In DNA form, the CDR3 reads TGTGCCAGCAGCTTAGGTGATCGGGGGTTTGAGCAGTTCTTC.

The chain combines TRBV5-6 with TRBJ2-1; 8 bases match TRBD1. The germline gives CDR1 SGHDT, CDR2 YYEEEE. The trim removed 4 bases at V and 3 bases at J, leaving 9 bases unmatched. The CDR3 is 16 residues long. DNA for the CDR3: TGTGCCAGCAGCAAAGGACAGGGTGGTATCTACAATGAGCAGTTCTTC. It encodes CASSKGQGGIYNEQFF.

This sequence joins TRBV6-5 and TRBJ2-1; 8 positions match TRBD2. V shed 7 bases and J 4 bases; nucleotides not matched to a gene: 6. The CDR3 runs 14 residues. CDR1 is MNHEY, CDR2 SVGAGI, per germline. The CDR3 sequence: CASTPPGGYNEQFF. CDR3 bases: TGTGCCAGCACCCCCCCGGGGGGGTACAATGAGCAGTTCTTC.

This clone occurred a few times. V and J are TRBV4-1 and TRBJ1-5; possibly TRBD1 for D (6 bases). CDR1 and CDR2 (germline): MGHRA, YSYEKL. V was shortened by 4 bases and J by 4 bases, with 14 bases between the two germline ends. The CDR3 covers 15 residues. As DNA, the CDR3 is TGCGCCAGCAGCCGATCAGACAGGCGGAATCAGCCCCAGCATTTT. Encoded protein: CASSRSDRRNQPQHF.